Listed here are 18 T cell receptor beta chains from one sample, sequenced in a study of blood T cell repertoires in COVID-19. Repertoires were generated with immunoSEQ multiplex PCR, while TCRdb's copy carries only in-frame clones and drops some. The data show around 100,000 clones, 65% to 90% seen once. Sequencing was carried out using PBMCs or T cells enriched from blood (not recorded which). Receptor source: a woman aged 45-59 years who had recovered from COVID-19.

V is TRBV6-1 and J is TRBJ2-5; 9 bases align to TRBD2. With V trimmed by 1 base and J by 6 bases, 6 bases remained unmatched. The CDR3 spans 15 residues. Germline lookup yields CDR1 MNHNS and CDR2 SASEGT. CDR3 coding DNA: TGTGCCAGCAGTGAAGGCGGGGGGGGCCACCAGACCCAGTACTTC. Translated: CASSEGGGGHQTQYF.

CDR3 loop: CATSDPGQEQYF. In nucleotides, the CDR3 is TGTGCCACCAGTGATCCCGGACAGGAGCAGTACTTC. The chain uses TRBV24-1 and TRBJ2-7, with a possible D match to TRBD1 (6 bases). CDR1 and CDR2 (germline): KGHDR, SFDVKD. V was shortened by 3 bases and J by 7 bases, with 9 bases between the two germline ends. The CDR3 loop spans 12 amino acids.

This chain uses TRBV29-1 with TRBJ2-1; 7 nucleotides align to TRBD1. Germline lookup yields CDR1 SQVTM and CDR2 ANQGSEA. CDR3 length equals 16 residues. V gave up 6 bases and J gave up 0 bases; unmatched junction bases: 11. CDR3 loop: CSVSLIQGISYNEQFF. CDR3 DNA sequence: TGCAGCGTGTCCCTTATACAGGGGATCTCCTACAATGAGCAGTTCTTC.

This clone was counted once. The chain links TRBV9 to TRBJ1-3, with D hard to call. Trimming took off 0 bases at V and 0 bases at J, with 10 bases between the two ends. The CDR3 length is 16 residues. Germline V gene data show CDR1 as SGDLS and CDR2 as YYNGEE. The CDR3 coding sequence is TGTGCCAGCAGCGTAGGCGGAGTTCGCTCTGGAAACACCATATATTTT. Protein sequence: CASSVGGVRSGNTIYF.

V is TRBV10-3 and J is TRBJ2-7; 8 nucleotides agree with TRBD1. With V trimmed by 4 bases and J by 0 bases, 8 bases remained unmatched. This CDR3 comprises 16 residues. CDR1 and CDR2 (germline): ENHRY, SYGVKD. This CDR3 is CAISGYGGQGSYEQYF. Written as DNA, the CDR3 is TGTGCCATCAGTGGCTATGGAGGACAGGGCTCCTACGAGCAGTACTTC.

A single count supports this clone. CDR3 sequence reads: CASSASLAGGRNEQFF. In DNA form, the CDR3 reads TGTGCCAGTAGTGCCTCGCTAGCGGGGGGCCGGAATGAGCAGTTCTTC. The rearrangement uses TRBV19 and TRBJ2-1, with 11 bases aligning to TRBD2. This CDR3 has 16 residues. Germline CDR1 is LNHDA and CDR2 is SQIVND (reference sequence). V lost 5 bases and J lost 7; bases outside the gene matches: 10. Using reference TRBV19 and TRBJ2-1 for the parts outside the CDR3, the full variable domain is DGGITQSPKYLFRKEGQNVTLSCEQNLNHDAMYWYRQDPGQGLRLIYYSQIVNDFQKGDIAEGYSVSREKKESFPLTVTSAQKNPTAFYLCASSASLAGGRNEQFFGPGTRLTVL.

This chain joins TRBV6-4 and TRBJ2-1; 8 nucleotides align to TRBD2. The CDR3 sequence is 14 residues long. V was pared by 6 bases and J by 1 base, with 2 bases of the junction left unmatched. Germline lookup yields CDR1 MRHNA and CDR2 SNTAGT. This chain's CDR3 is CASRREASYNEQFF. CDR3 bases: TGTGCCAGCAGGCGGGAGGCATCCTACAATGAGCAGTTCTTC.

V usage is TRBV24-1 and J usage is TRBJ2-2, with D uncertain. This CDR3 has 14 amino acids. Germline CDR1 and CDR2: KGHDR and SFDVKD. V lost 4 bases and J lost 2, with 7 bases in between. CDR3 nucleotide sequence: TGTGCCACCAGTGACCGTTATAACACCGGGGAGCTGTTTTTT. Amino acid sequence: CATSDRYNTGELFF.

V is TRBV4-1 and J is TRBJ2-1; the D gene is possibly TRBD2 (5 bases). This CDR3 region has 12 residues. The ends were cut back, 0 bases at V and 11 bases at J, with 8 bases in the middle. Germline V gene data show CDR1 as MGHRA and CDR2 as YSYEKL. The DNA of the CDR3 is TGCGCCAGCAGCCAAGAAGCGGAGCAGCAGTTCTTC. It yields the protein CASSQEAEQQFF.

Here the CDR3 reads CASSLAPNRGRSTDTQYF. In nucleotides, the CDR3 is TGCGCCAGCAGCCTTGCTCCAAACAGGGGGCGCAGTACAGATACGCAGTATTTT. J is TRBJ2-3 and V is TRBV4-1; TRBD1 matches at 9 bases. Trimming cost V 4 bases and J 3 bases; bases outside gene matches: 14. This CDR3 has 18 residues. Germline V gene data show CDR1 as MGHRA and CDR2 as YSYEKL.

This clone turned up a few times. The chain links TRBV14 to TRBJ2-1, with 10 bases that match TRBD2. The CDR3 sequence is 16 residues long. Looked up from germline, CDR1 is SGHDN and CDR2 is FVKESK. Trimming took 4 bases from V and 9 from J; bases not matched to a gene: 12. The CDR3 loop is CASSPRETSGWGEQFF. The CDR3 nucleotides are TGTGCCAGCAGCCCTCGAGAGACTAGCGGGTGGGGTGAGCAGTTCTTC.

The chain recombines TRBV5-1 with TRBJ1-6; D remains ambiguous. Germline-derived CDR1 and CDR2 are SGHRS and YFSETQ. CDR3 size: 15 residues. V lost 2 bases and J lost 7, with 13 bases in between. The CDR3 nucleotides are TGCGCCAGCAGCTTTGAGCGGGCGGAGAATTCACCCCTCCACTTT. Protein product: CASSFERAENSPLHF.

In its sample, this clone was seen once. The chain carries TRBV5-1 and TRBJ2-5, with TRBD1 identical over 10 bases. V gave up 4 bases and J gave up 1 base; unmatched junction bases: 7. The CDR3 is 16 amino acids. Germline CDR1 is SGHRS and CDR2 is YFSETQ. As DNA, the CDR3 is TGCGCCAGCAGCATCCCGGGACAGGGGACCCAAGAGACCCAGTACTTC. Its protein is CASSIPGQGTQETQYF. The whole variable domain, remainder taken from reference TRBV5-1 and TRBJ2-5, is KAGVTQTPRYLIKTRGQQVTLSCSPISGHRSVSWYQQTPGQGLQFLFEYFSETQRNKGNFPGRFSGRQFSNSRSEMNVSTLELGDSALYLCASSIPGQGTQETQYFGPGTRLLVL.

The chain links TRBV6-5 to TRBJ2-3; D possibly corresponds to TRBD1 (6 bases). The CDR3 covers 16 residues. The germline CDR1 and CDR2 sequences are MNHEY and SVGAGI. V lost 0 bases to trimming and J lost 1 base, with 11 bases between them. In nucleotides, the CDR3 is TGTGCCAGCAGTTACTCCGGGGCAGGGGGCACAGATACGCAGTATTTT. Residues: CASSYSGAGGTDTQYF.

This clone was observed a handful of times. V and J are TRBV11-2 and TRBJ2-1, with no clear D. The V and J ends lost 1 base and 6 bases respectively, with 13 bases between them. Germline V gene sequence: CDR1 SGHAT, CDR2 FQNNGV. The CDR3 has 15 amino acids. The chain's CDR3 is CASSLGSVEINEQFF. In DNA, the CDR3 is TGTGCCAGCAGCTTAGGGTCTGTGGAGATCAATGAGCAGTTCTTC.

This clone was seen just once. The rearrangement links TRBV25-1 to TRBJ1-2; 8 bases are a match to TRBD1. The CDR3 has 14 amino acids. Germline V lookup: CDR1 MGHDK, CDR2 SYGVNS. With V trimmed by 2 bases and J by 4 bases, 3 bases remained unmatched. CDR3 in amino acids: CASSEAGGPYGYTF. DNA of the CDR3: TGTGCCAGCAGTGAAGCAGGGGGCCCCTATGGCTACACCTTC.

This chain connects TRBV6-5 to TRBJ1-6, with TRBD1 matching over 9 bases. The germline CDR1 and CDR2 sequences are MNHEY and SVGAGI. The CDR3 consists of 16 residues. V lost 0 bases to trimming and J lost 8 bases; unmatched junction nucleotides: 5. CDR3: CASSYSTGGGDSPLHF. The DNA for the CDR3 is TGTGCCAGCAGTTACTCGACAGGGGGAGGGGATTCACCCCTCCACTTT.

V and J are TRBV15 and TRBJ2-7, with 9 bases fitting TRBD1. J gave up 4 bases and V 3 bases, and 7 bases lay outside the gene matches. Germline CDR1 reads LNHNV; CDR2 reads YYDKDF (reference sequence). The CDR3 spans 15 residues. The CDR3 region is CATSSVQGAGYEQYF. The CDR3, as DNA: TGTGCCACCAGCAGTGTACAGGGGGCTGGTTACGAGCAGTACTTC. Together with reference TRBV15 and TRBJ2-7, the CDR3 gives the full variable domain: DAMVIQNPRYQVTQFGKPVTLSCSQTLNHNVMYWYQQKSSQAPKLLFHYYDKDFNNEADTPDNFQSRRPNTSFCFLDIRSPGLGDTAMYLCATSSVQGAGYEQYFGPGTRLTVT.